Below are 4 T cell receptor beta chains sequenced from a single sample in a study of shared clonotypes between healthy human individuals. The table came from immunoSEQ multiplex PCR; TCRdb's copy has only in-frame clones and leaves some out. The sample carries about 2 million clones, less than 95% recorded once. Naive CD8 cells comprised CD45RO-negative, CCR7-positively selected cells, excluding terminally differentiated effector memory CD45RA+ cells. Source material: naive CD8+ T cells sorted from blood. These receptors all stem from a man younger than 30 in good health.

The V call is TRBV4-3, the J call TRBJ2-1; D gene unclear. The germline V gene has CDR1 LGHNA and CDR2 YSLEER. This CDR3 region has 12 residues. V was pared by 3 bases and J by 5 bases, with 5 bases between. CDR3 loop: CASSQGNNEQFF. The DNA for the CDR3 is TGCGCCAGCAGCCAGGGGAACAATGAGCAGTTCTTC.

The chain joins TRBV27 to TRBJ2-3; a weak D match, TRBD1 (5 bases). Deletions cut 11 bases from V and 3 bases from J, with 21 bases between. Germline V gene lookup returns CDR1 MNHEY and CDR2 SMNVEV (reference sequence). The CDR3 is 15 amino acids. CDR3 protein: CAVTSQGVNTDTQYF. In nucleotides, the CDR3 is TGTGCCGTCACCAGCCAAGGGGTGAATACAGATACGCAGTATTTT.

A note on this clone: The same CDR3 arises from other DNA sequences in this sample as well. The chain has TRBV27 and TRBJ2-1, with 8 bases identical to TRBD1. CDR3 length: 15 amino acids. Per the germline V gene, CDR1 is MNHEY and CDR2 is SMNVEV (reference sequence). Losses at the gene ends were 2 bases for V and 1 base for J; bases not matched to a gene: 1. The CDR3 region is CASSLGQGSYNEQFF. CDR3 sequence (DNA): TGTGCCAGCAGTTTAGGACAGGGATCCTACAATGAGCAGTTCTTC.

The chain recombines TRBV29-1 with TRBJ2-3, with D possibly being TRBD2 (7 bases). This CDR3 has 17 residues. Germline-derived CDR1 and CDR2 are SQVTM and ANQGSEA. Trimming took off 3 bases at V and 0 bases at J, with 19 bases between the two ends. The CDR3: CSVDVGRDKDSTDTQYF. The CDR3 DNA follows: TGCAGCGTTGACGTAGGGAGGGACAAAGATAGCACAGATACGCAGTATTTT.